Presented here are 8 T cell receptor beta chains from one specimen sequenced in a study of blood T cells in healthy people across ages (dated by TCRdb to the mid-2010s). Library preparation was by 5' RACE. The instrument given in TCRdb is Illumina HiSeq 2500. The second PCR ran for about 6 to 12 cycles and used a J-beta primer mix along with a sample-barcoded 5' primer. Using fastp at Q25 and MiXCR, TCRdb reprocessed the public reads and kept productive beta chains. Each entry merges the rows of one CDR3 protein and shows their most common DNA and genes. For this sample there are about 730,000 distinct CDR3 sequences; about 40% appear just once. Together, the top ten hold approximately 22% of the sample. The sample comprised blood. The source is a woman aged 60-75 years in good health.

This chain links TRBV13 with TRBJ2-4; D might be TRBD1 (6 bases). Trimming took 8 bases from V and 6 from J, leaving 20 bases between them. The germline V gene encodes CDR1 PRHDT and CDR2 FYEKMQ (reference sequence). The CDR3 spans 15 residues. CDR3 residues: CASGRPRQGLNIQYF. The CDR3 coding sequence is TGTGCCAGCGGGCGGCCACGGCAGGGGTTAAACATTCAGTACTTC.

As for this clonotype: Compared with germline, one end of the junction differs, possibly owing to a read error. V usage is TRBV6-5 and J usage is TRBJ2-3; TRBD2 matches at 7 bases. Per the germline V gene, CDR1 is MNHEY and CDR2 is SVGAGI. This CDR3 contains 15 residues. Here the CDR3 reads CASSSVSGVTDAQYF. Written as DNA, the CDR3 is TGTGCCAGCAGTTCAGTAAGCGGGGTCACAGATGCGCAGTATTTT.

Here the CDR3 reads CASSQDSSSTDTQYF. The DNA of the CDR3 is TGCGCCAGCAGCCAGGACAGTTCTAGCACAGATACGCAGTATTTT. The V call is TRBV4-3, the J call TRBJ2-3; TRBD1 might be the D (6 bases). Trimming left V 3 bases short and J 0 bases short, with 10 bases between. The CDR3 length is 15 residues. In germline, CDR1 is LGHNA, CDR2 YSLEER.

The chain links TRBV7-8 to TRBJ2-7; D is uncertain. With 5 bases removed from V and 0 bases from J, the gap between germline ends came to 17 bases. The CDR3 is 16 amino acids. The germline gives CDR1 SGHVS, CDR2 FQNEAQ. The CDR3 here is CASSPAPRPPSYEQYF. In DNA form, the CDR3 reads TGTGCCAGCAGCCCCGCGCCCAGGCCTCCCTCCTACGAGCAGTACTTC.

J is TRBJ2-2 and V is TRBV7-2; D not resolved. V shed 5 bases and J shed 4 bases, with 11 bases lying between them. Germline V gives CDR1 SGHTA, CDR2 FQGNSA. The CDR3 has 14 amino acids. CDR3 in amino acids: CASSVNASTGELFF. The CDR3 bases are TGTGCCAGCAGCGTTAATGCATCCACCGGGGAGCTGTTTTTT.

This clonotype was recorded only once. The chain combines TRBV7-2 with TRBJ1-1; TRBD1 matches at 8 bases. J was trimmed by 8 bases and V by 6 bases; bases with no gene match: 11. Germline V gene lookup returns CDR1 SGHTA and CDR2 FQGNSA. The CDR3 totals 14 residues. CDR3 sequence: CASRPTGDRGEAFF. CDR3 in DNA: TGTGCCAGCAGACCTACGGGAGACAGGGGCGAAGCTTTCTTT. The variable domain in full, completed from reference TRBV7-2 and TRBJ1-1, reads GAGVSQSPSNKVTEKGKDVELRCDPISGHTALYWYRQSLGQGLEFLIYFQGNSAPDKSGLPSDRFSAERTGGSVSTLTIQRTQQEDSAVYLCASRPTGDRGEAFFGQGTRLTVV.

The J gene is TRBJ2-3, the V gene TRBV3-1; possible D gene TRBD2, 6 bases. Trimming cost V 4 bases and J 2 bases, with 19 bases left between them. The germline V gene has CDR1 LGHDT and CDR2 YNNKEL (reference sequence). This CDR3 is 17 amino acids long. This CDR3 reads CASSPHWGDFNTDTQYF. CDR3 coding DNA: TGTGCCAGCAGCCCACATTGGGGGGATTTTAACACAGATACGCAGTATTTT.

This chain uses TRBV7-3 with TRBJ1-2; TRBD1 matches 12 bases. Germline CDR1 and CDR2: SGHTA and FQGTGA. J was trimmed by 7 bases and V by 5 bases; bases with no gene match: 8. The CDR3 is 15 residues long. CDR3 nucleotides: TGTGCCAGCAGCCCCGGGACAGGGGGCGGCAGTGGCTACACCTTC. Protein product: CASSPGTGGGSGYTF.